This T cell receptor beta chain was observed in a study of T cell repertoires in cytomegalovirus infection. Study details: CMV infection plus the matching HLA type was flagged by public TCR beta signatures.

Study-wide results and caveats: The ex vivo response showed dominance by HLA-C-restricted CMV-specific TCR beta clonotypes. Based on cumulative public TCR beta family frequency, carriers of CMV plus the relevant HLA were identified.

This clonotype has more than one count but fewer than ten. No antigen is known for it. V was pared by 6 bases and J by 0 bases, with 2 bases of the junction left unmatched. The CDR3 is 15 amino acids. Germline V gene sequence: CDR1 SGHTA, CDR2 FQGTGA. TCRdb re-called the reads through MiXCR, storing one row per CDR3 protein. The sample lists approximately 150,000 distinct CDR3 sequences; 17% were seen once. Sequencing was carried out using CD8+ T cells from PBMCs. This receptor was obtained from a human donor in good health (CMV status not recorded). Some clones in this sample may be carry-over from other donors' samples. The genes are TRBV7-3 and TRBJ2-4; 10 positions match TRBD1. CDR3 nucleotides: TGTGCCAGCAGGGACAGGGGGGCAGCCAAAAACATTCAGTACTTC. Protein sequence: CASRDRGAAKNIQYF.